This T cell receptor beta chain emerged from a study of T cells in Graves' hyperthyroidism and ophthalmopathy. Trimming stripped 1 base from V and 6 bases from J, with 12 bases between. The germline CDR1 and CDR2 sequences are SEHNR and FQNEAQ (reference sequence). The CDR3 spans 14 residues. What was amplified from RNA transcripts were TCR beta CDR3 regions. HTBI primers were employed in a first-round RT-PCR of the TCR CDR3. TCRdb passed the multiplex PCR reads through MiXCR, listing each CDR3 protein once. The sample lists hundreds of thousands of distinct CDR3 sequences, 40% to 55% occurring once. Pregnant or lactating patients were excluded, as were those with uncontrolled infection or other autoimmune disease.

The chain carries TRBV7-9 and TRBJ1-1; D not resolved. Sample: peripheral blood or thyroid tissue (not recorded which). The TCR comes from an adult man with Graves' disease, either hyperthyroidism or ophthalmopathy (not recorded which). CDR3 in DNA: TGTGCCAGCAGCTTAGTACCGGCGGTGCCTGAAGCTTTCTTT. Translating gives CASSLVPAVPEAFF. The entire variable domain, with the rest obtained from reference TRBV7-9 and TRBJ1-1, is as follows: DTGVSQNPRHKITKRGQNVTFRCDPISEHNRLYWYRQTLGQGPEFLTYFQNEAQLEKSRLLSDRFSAERPKGSFSTLEIQRTEQGDSAMYLCASSLVPAVPEAFFGQGTRLTVV.